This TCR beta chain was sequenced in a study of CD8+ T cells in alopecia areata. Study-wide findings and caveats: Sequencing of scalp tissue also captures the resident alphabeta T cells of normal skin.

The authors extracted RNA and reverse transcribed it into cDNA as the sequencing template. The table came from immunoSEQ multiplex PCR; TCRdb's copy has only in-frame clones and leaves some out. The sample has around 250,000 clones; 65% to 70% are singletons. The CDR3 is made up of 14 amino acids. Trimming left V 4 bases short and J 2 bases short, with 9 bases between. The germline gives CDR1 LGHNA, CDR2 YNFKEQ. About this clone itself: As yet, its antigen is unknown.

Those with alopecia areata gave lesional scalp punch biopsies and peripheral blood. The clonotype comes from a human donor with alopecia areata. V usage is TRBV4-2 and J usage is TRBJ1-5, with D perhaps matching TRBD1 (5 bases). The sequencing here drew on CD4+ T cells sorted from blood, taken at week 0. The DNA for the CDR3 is TGTGCCAGCAGCCCACAAGGGGGCAATCAGCCCCAGCATTTT. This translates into CASSPQGGNQPQHF.